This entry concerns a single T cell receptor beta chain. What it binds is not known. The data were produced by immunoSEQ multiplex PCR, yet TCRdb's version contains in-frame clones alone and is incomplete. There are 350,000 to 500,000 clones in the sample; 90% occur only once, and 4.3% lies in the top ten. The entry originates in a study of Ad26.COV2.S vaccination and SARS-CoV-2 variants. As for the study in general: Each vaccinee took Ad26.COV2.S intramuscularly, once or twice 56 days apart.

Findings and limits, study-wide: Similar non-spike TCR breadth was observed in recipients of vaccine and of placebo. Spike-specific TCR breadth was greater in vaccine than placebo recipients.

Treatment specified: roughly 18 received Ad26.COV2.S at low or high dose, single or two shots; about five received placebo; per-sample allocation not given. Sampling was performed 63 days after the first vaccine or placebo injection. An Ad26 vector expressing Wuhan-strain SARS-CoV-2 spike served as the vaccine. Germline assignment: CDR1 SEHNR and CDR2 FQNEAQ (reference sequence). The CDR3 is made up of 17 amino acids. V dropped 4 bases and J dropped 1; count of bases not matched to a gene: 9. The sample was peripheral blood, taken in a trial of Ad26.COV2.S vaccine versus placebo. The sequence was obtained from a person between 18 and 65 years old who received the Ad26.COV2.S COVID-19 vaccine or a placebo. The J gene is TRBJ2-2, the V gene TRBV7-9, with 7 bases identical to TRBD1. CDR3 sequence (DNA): TGTGCCAGCAGCTCTAGCCCGGGACAGCTGAACACCGGGGAGCTGTTTTTT. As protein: CASSSSPGQLNTGELFF.